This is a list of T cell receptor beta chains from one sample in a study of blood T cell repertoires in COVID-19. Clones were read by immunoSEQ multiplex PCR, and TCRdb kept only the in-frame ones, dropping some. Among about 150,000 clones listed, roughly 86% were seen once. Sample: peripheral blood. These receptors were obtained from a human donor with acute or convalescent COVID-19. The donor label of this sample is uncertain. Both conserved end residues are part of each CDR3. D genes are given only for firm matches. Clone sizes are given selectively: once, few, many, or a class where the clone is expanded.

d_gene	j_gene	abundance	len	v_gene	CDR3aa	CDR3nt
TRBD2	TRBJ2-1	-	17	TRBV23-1	CASSQPPTSSHRDEQFF	TGCGCCAGCAGTCAGCCACCGACTAGCTCCCACCGCGATGAGCAGTTCTTC
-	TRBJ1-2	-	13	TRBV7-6	CASSPSEERGYTF	TGTGCCAGCAGCCCCTCTGAGGAACGGGGCTACACCTTC
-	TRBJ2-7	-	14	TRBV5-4	CASSLFPGADEQYF	TGTGCCAGCAGCCTGTTTCCAGGGGCGGACGAGCAGTACTTC
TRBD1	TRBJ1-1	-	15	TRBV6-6	CASSTWDRLNTEAFF	TGTGCCAGCAGTACCTGGGACAGATTGAACACTGAAGCTTTCTTT
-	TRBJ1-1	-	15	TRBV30	CAWSVKAAGYTEAFF	TGTGCCTGGAGTGTAAAGGCAGCGGGGTACACTGAAGCTTTCTTT
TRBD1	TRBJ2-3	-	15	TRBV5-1	CASSPRDRGTDTQYF	TGCGCCAGCAGCCCCCGGGACAGGGGAACAGATACGCAGTATTTT
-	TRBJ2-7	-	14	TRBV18	CASSPNRFSYEQYF	TGTGCCAGCTCACCCAACAGGTTCTCCTACGAGCAGTACTTC
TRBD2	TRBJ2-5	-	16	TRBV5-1	CASSLGAGGPWETQYF	TGCGCCAGCAGCTTGGGCGCGGGGGGGCCTTGGGAGACCCAGTACTTC
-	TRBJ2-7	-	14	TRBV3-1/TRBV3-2	CASRAGTLSYEQYF	TGTGCCAGCAGGGCCGGGACTCTCTCCTACGAGCAGTACTTC
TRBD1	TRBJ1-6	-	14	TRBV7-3	CASSLRQGGSPLHF	TGTGCCAGCAGCTTAAGGCAGGGGGGATCACCCCTCCACTTT
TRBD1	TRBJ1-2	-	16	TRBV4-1	CASSRAPTGGNYGYTF	TGCGCCAGCAGCCGAGCTCCGACAGGGGGAAATTATGGCTACACCTTC
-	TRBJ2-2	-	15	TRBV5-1	CASSFGGLDTGELFF	TGCGCCAGCAGCTTTGGGGGACTCGACACCGGGGAGCTGTTTTTT
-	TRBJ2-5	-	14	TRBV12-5	CASGRQQNIETQYF	TGTGCTAGTGGACGCCAACAGAATATAGAGACCCAGTACTTC
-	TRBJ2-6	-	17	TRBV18	CASSPRVSDSGANVLTF	TGTGCCAGCTCACCGAGGGTATCCGACTCTGGGGCCAACGTCCTGACTTTC
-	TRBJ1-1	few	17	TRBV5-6	CASNIRFTGVVNTEAFF	TGTGCCAGCAACATCCGTTTTACAGGAGTCGTAAACACTGAAGCTTTCTTT
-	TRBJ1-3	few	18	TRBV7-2	CASSLVSGGALFGNTIYF	TGTGCCAGCAGCTTAGTTTCAGGCGGGGCCCTCTTCGGAAACACCATATATTTT
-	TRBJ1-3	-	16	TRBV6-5	CASSYSAQLRGNTIYF	TGTGCCAGCAGTTACTCCGCTCAGTTGCGGGGAAACACCATATATTTT
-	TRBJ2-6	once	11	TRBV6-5	CASYHSNVLTF	TGTGCCAGCTATCACTCCAACGTCCTGACTTTC
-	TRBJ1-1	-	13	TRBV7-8	CASSRQENTEAFF	TGTGCCAGCAGCCGACAGGAGAACACTGAAGCTTTCTTT
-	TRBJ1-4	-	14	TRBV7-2	CASSFDRVNEKLFF	TGTGCCAGCAGCTTCGACCGGGTTAATGAAAAACTGTTTTTT
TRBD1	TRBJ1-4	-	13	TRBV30	CAWMHRGNEKLFF	TGTGCCTGGATGCACAGGGGGAATGAAAAACTGTTTTTT
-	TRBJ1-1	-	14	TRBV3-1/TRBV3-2	CASSESAGNTEAFF	TGTGCCAGCAGCGAAAGCGCGGGGAACACTGAAGCTTTCTTT
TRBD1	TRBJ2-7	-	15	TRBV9	CASSPTGTGVYEQYF	TGTGCCAGCAGCCCCACCGGGACAGGGGTCTACGAGCAGTACTTC
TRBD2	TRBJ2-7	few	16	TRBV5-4	CASSTALAGGFREQYF	TGTGCCAGCAGCACGGCCCTAGCGGGGGGATTTAGGGAGCAGTACTTC
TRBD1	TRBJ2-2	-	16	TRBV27	CASSFRTGGRTGELFF	TGTGCCAGCAGTTTCAGGACAGGGGGAAGAACCGGGGAGCTGTTTTTT
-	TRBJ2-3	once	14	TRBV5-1	CASSLEQPTDTQYF	TGCGCCAGCAGCTTGGAACAGCCCACAGATACGCAGTATTTT
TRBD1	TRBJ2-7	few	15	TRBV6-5	CASIMTGATASEQYF	TGTGCCAGCATCATGACAGGGGCCACCGCATCCGAGCAGTACTTC
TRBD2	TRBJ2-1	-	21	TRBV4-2	CASSHQLRTSGGDSSYNEQFF	TGTGCCAGCAGCCACCAACTTAGGACTAGCGGGGGGGATAGCTCCTACAATGAGCAGTTCTTC
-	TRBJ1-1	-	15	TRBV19	CASRIVGGPNTEAFF	TGTGCCAGTAGAATAGTAGGGGGTCCGAACACTGAAGCTTTCTTT
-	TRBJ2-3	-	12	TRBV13	CASSSSLDTQYF	TGTGCCAGCAGTAGCAGTCTTGATACGCAGTATTTT
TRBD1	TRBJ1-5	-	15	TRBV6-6	CASKGQGASNQPQHF	TGTGCCAGCAAAGGACAGGGGGCGAGCAATCAGCCCCAGCATTTT
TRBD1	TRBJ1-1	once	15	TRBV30	CAWRPTETGTPEAFF	TGTGCCTGGAGGCCAACCGAGACAGGGACCCCTGAAGCTTTCTTT
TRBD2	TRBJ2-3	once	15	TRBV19	CASSPGLAGGHTQYF	TGTGCCAGTAGTCCGGGACTAGCGGGGGGGCATACGCAGTATTTT
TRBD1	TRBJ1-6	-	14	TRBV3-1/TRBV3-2	CASSQGQGASPLHF	TGTGCCAGCAGCCAGGGGCAGGGGGCGTCACCCCTCCACTTT
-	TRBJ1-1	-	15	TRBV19	CASSPRSPMNTEAFF	TGTGCCAGTAGCCCGAGGAGTCCCATGAACACTGAAGCTTTCTTT
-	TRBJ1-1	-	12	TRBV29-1	CSVGQKNTEAFF	TGCAGCGTTGGACAGAAAAACACTGAAGCTTTCTTT
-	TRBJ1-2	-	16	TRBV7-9	CASSLEGVRSHYGYTF	TGTGCCAGCAGCTTAGAAGGGGTCCGTTCACACTATGGCTACACCTTC
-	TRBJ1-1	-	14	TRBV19	CASTPDGQNTEAFF	TGTGCCAGTACTCCAGATGGGCAGAACACTGAAGCTTTCTTT
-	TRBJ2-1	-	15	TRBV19	CASRAPGGGYNEQFF	TGTGCCAGTAGAGCCCCGGGGGGCGGTTACAATGAGCAGTTCTTC
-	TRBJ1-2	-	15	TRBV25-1	CASSPPSGYGYGYTF	TGTGCCAGCAGTCCGCCCTCAGGGTACGGCTATGGCTACACCTTC
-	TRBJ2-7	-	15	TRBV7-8	CASSPAAGTIYEQYF	TGTGCCAGCAGCCCTGCAGCAGGCACAATCTACGAGCAGTACTTC
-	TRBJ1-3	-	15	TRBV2	CTITSSGGSGNTIYF	TGTACCATAACTTCGTCGGGGGGCTCAGGAAACACCATATATTTT
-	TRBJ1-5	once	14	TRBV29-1	CSVSGGYRDQPQHF	TGCAGCGTTAGCGGGGGGTATCGGGATCAGCCCCAGCATTTT
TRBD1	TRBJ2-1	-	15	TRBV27	CASSLQGAPGNEQFF	TGTGCCAGCAGTTTGCAGGGGGCGCCAGGGAATGAGCAGTTCTTC
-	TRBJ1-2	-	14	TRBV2	CASSDGGPRYGYTF	TGTGCCAGCAGTGACGGGGGGCCCCGCTATGGCTACACCTTC
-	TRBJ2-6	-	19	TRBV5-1	CASSLVGQGVGSGANVLTF	TGCGCCAGCAGCTTGGTAGGACAAGGGGTTGGGTCTGGGGCCAACGTCCTGACTTTC
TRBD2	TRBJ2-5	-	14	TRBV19	CASSWGGTKETQYF	TGTGCCAGTAGTTGGGGGGGGACTAAAGAGACCCAGTACTTC
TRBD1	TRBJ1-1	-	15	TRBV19	CASSSTGIRLTEAFF	TGTGCCAGTAGTTCGACAGGGATCCGTCTCACTGAAGCTTTCTTT
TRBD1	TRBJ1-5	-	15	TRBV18	CASSPGTATNQPQHF	TGTGCCAGCTCCCCCGGGACAGCCACCAATCAGCCCCAGCATTTT
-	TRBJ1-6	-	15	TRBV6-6	CASRSAGAYNSPLHF	TGTGCCAGCAGAAGCGCAGGGGCCTATAATTCACCCCTCCACTTT
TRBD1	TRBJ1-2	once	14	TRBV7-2	CASSFLTGNYGYTF	TGTGCCAGCAGCTTCCTGACAGGGAACTATGGCTACACCTTC
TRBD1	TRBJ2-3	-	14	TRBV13	CASSPTGSGDTQYF	TGTGCCAGCAGCCCGACAGGGAGTGGAGATACGCAGTATTTT
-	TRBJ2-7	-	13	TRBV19	CASSPGGGYEQYF	TGTGCCAGTAGTCCAGGAGGAGGCTACGAGCAGTACTTC
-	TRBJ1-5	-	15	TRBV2	CASSYSTGINQPQHF	TGTGCCAGCAGTTATTCAACAGGGATCAATCAGCCCCAGCATTTT
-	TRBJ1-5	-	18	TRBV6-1	CASSEAVLDRYSNQPQHF	TGTGCCAGCAGTGAAGCGGTACTGGACAGATATAGCAATCAGCCCCAGCATTTT
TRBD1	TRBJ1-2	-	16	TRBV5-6	CASSLFGTGNLYGYTF	TGTGCCAGCAGCTTGTTTGGGACAGGTAATCTCTACGGCTACACCTTC
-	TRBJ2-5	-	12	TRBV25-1	CASSEPEETQYF	TGTGCCAGCAGTGAGCCGGAAGAGACCCAGTACTTC